The sequence of this T cell receptor (beta chain) was determined in a study of blood T cell repertoires in COVID-19. About the study: T cells, B-cell-depleted T cells, or PBMCs supplied cDNA or gDNA.

As originally analysed: Counts of nucleated cells, estimated from reference gene primer amplification, were obtained. Measured with immunoSEQ multiplex PCR; TCRdb has only the in-frame clones, and not every one. The V and J calls and clone size are taken from that table; D and trimming were inferred from the DNA. Of tens of thousands of clones in the sample, approximately 80% were seen once. The CDR3 contains 13 residues. The germline V gene has CDR1 GTSNPN and CDR2 SVGIG (reference sequence). J was trimmed by 7 bases and V by 5 bases; bases with no gene match: 5. The genes are TRBV30 and TRBJ2-7; TRBD2 matches at 13 bases. This receptor was taken from a woman in her 70s with acute or convalescent COVID-19. Input material: peripheral blood. Here the CDR3 reads CAWDTSGRGEQYF. The CDR3 DNA follows: TGTGCCTGGGATACTAGCGGGAGGGGTGAGCAGTACTTC. Full variable domain (rest looked up from reference TRBV30 and TRBJ2-7): SQTIHQWPATLVQPVGSPLSLECTVEGTSNPNLYWYRQAAGRGLQLLFYSVGIGQISSEVPQNLSASRPQDRQFILSSKKLLLSDSGFYLCAWDTSGRGEQYFGPGTRLTVT.